Sequencing of this T cell receptor (beta chain) was carried out in a study of cytomegalovirus exposure and HLA in healthy donors. CDR1 WNHNN and CDR2 SYGVQD come from the germline V gene (reference sequence). V trimming: 3 bases; J trimming: 5 bases; junction bases outside the gene matches: 5. The CDR3 has 15 residues. Comments on this clone: No antigen is known for it.

Study-wide findings and caveats: Later analysis associated a missense DCLRE1C variant with TCR beta V- and J-gene trimming. It was only CMV serostatus that was available as immune exposure information. The investigators catalogued about 170 TCR beta chains as cytomegalovirus-associated.

Primers: 60 Vbeta forward and 13 Jbeta reverse. Assay used: immunoSEQ multiplex PCR; TCRdb lists only in-frame clones, some missing. This sample yields under 200,000 clones, of which roughly 88% are seen a single time; approximately 8.5% belongs to the top ten. The gene calls are TRBV10-1 and TRBJ2-2, with TRBD2 matching 8 bases. The sequence was collected from a man between 18 and 29 years old in good health and CMV-seropositive. The sequenced sample consisted of PBMCs. CDR3 nucleotides: TGCGCCAGCAGTGAATTTCGCGGGGGGACCGGGGAGCTGTTTTTT. Protein: CASSEFRGGTGELFF.